This T cell receptor (beta chain) was captured by sequencing in a study of cytomegalovirus exposure and HLA in healthy donors. General study points: According to the study, approximately 150 TCR beta chains were cytomegalovirus-associated. For most TCR sequences rarity was the rule, although some public TCRs occurred in many donors. The classifier, whose performance was assessed in both the original and validation cohorts, reportedly diagnosed cytomegalovirus status with high specificity and sensitivity.

Per the germline V gene, CDR1 is ENHRY and CDR2 is SYGVKD. The CDR3 is 13 amino acids. V lost 7 bases and J 7 bases, leaving 16 bases between the germline ends. Turning to this clone: Antigen specificity is unknown.

The repertoire was sequenced with immunoSEQ multiplex PCR; TCRdb's copy has only in-frame clones and lacks some. Here the sample spans over 120,000 clones, about 91% being singletons. The sequenced sample consisted of PBMCs. This sequence joins TRBV10-3 and TRBJ2-5; D might be TRBD2 (5 bases). The sequence was collected from a woman younger than 30 in good health and CMV-seropositive. As DNA, the CDR3 is TGTGCCATCAACCAGGACTTCGGTGGGACCCAGTACTTC. Amino acid sequence: CAINQDFGGTQYF.